This TCR beta chain was obtained from a study of blood T cell repertoires in COVID-19. Study-wide background: Nucleic acid was either cDNA or gDNA, and it came from T cells, B-cell-depleted T cells, or PBMCs.

Libraries were prepared by immunoSEQ multiplex PCR; TCRdb keeps only in-frame clonotypes and omits some of them. The sample contains around 130,000 clones, 88% of which appear only once. J lost 0 bases, V lost 4 bases, and 8 bases had no gene match. Germline V lookup: CDR1 SGHVS, CDR2 FNYEAQ. This CDR3 has 18 residues. V gene TRBV7-6 combines with J gene TRBJ2-6; 8 nucleotides match TRBD1. The sample comprised peripheral blood. This clonotype was sampled from a man in his sixties or seventies with active COVID-19. This chain's CDR3 is CASSSKGQGSSGANVLTF. CDR3 sequence (DNA): TGTGCCAGCAGCTCCAAAGGACAGGGTTCCTCTGGGGCCAACGTCCTGACTTTC.